What follows are 14 T cell receptor beta chains derived from one specimen sequenced in a study of monozygotic twins with inflammatory bowel disease. One entry per CDR3 protein, without DNA, is what TCRdb gives after re-calling the 5' RACE reads. This sample's clone table lists a few hundred thousand distinct CDR3 sequences. Input material: blood. The source of these receptors is a human donor with ulcerative colitis or Crohn's disease, or a healthy co-twin of an affected twin (not recorded which).

The genes are TRBV19 and TRBJ2-2. CDR1 is LNHDA and CDR2 is SQIVND in the germline V gene (reference sequence). This CDR3 has 14 residues. The CDR3 loop reads CATKGRANTGELFF.

V is TRBV4-3 and J is TRBJ2-1; the D gene TCRdb calls, TRBD2, cannot be checked with no DNA. CDR3 length equals 16 residues. From germline, CDR1 is LGHNA and CDR2 YSLEER. CDR3 sequence reads: CASSQEPSGGVYEQFF.

The chain joins TRBV5-1 to TRBJ2-1; as DNA is missing, the TRBD2 call by TCRdb cannot be tested. The CDR3 has 18 residues. Looked up from germline, CDR1 is SGHRS and CDR2 is YFSETQ. The chain's CDR3 is CASSLLAGGPGSYNEQFF.

This sequence joins TRBV10-3 and TRBJ2-2; TCRdb designates TRBD1, a call that cannot be tested without DNA. Germline V gene lookup returns CDR1 ENHRY and CDR2 SYGVKD. The length of the CDR3 is 15 residues. The CDR3 sequence is CAISYGTAYTGELFF.

The V and J genes are TRBV28 and TRBJ2-1; TCRdb proposes TRBD1, but this gene call is untestable without DNA. CDR1 MDHEN and CDR2 SYDVKM come from the germline V gene. This CDR3 region has 16 residues. The CDR3 loop reads CAIQLKQGKPYNEQFF.

The chain combines TRBV7-2 with TRBJ2-1. The CDR3 sequence is 16 residues long. CDR1 SGHTA and CDR2 FQGNSA come from the germline V gene. CDR3 sequence reads: CASSFTGILSYNEQFF.

The CDR3 sequence is CASSFDGTSGSHEQFF. This chain uses TRBV7-8 with TRBJ2-1; TCRdb's D gene call, TRBD2, goes unchecked for lack of DNA. CDR1 and CDR2 (germline): SGHVS, FQNEAQ. This CDR3 has 16 amino acids. Together with reference TRBV7-8 and TRBJ2-1, the CDR3 gives the full variable domain: GAGVSQSPRYKVAKRGQDVALRCDPISGHVSLFWYQQALGQGPEFLTYFQNEAQLDKSGLPSDRFFAERPEGSVSTLKIQRTQQEDSAVYLCASSFDGTSGSHEQFFGPGTRLTVL.

The J gene is TRBJ2-5, the V gene TRBV6-5. Germline V lookup: CDR1 MNHEY, CDR2 SVGAGI. The CDR3 sequence is 15 residues long. The CDR3 loop is CASSYSIRPQETQYF.

V and J are TRBV6-5 and TRBJ2-7. The germline gives CDR1 MNHEY, CDR2 SVGAGI. CDR3 length: 15 residues. The CDR3: CASSYLGSIQNEQYF.

The CDR3 spells CASSYDTNYDYTF. J is TRBJ1-2 and V is TRBV6-5. The CDR3 extends over 13 amino acids. Germline CDR1 is MNHEY and CDR2 is SVGAGI.

This chain connects TRBV7-9 to TRBJ1-4; TCRdb calls TRBD1, which cannot be checked without DNA. The V gene's germline CDR1 is SEHNR and CDR2 FQNEAQ (reference sequence). CDR3 size: 16 residues. The CDR3 loop is CASSRDRETTNEKLFF.

The chain combines TRBV12-3 or TRBV12-4 with TRBJ2-7. CDR3 size: 14 residues. The CDR3 sequence is CASSLRLGSYEQYF.

This rearrangement joins TRBV27 to TRBJ2-5; TCRdb's assignment of TRBD2 cannot be checked, as there is no DNA. The CDR3 spans 17 residues. Germline values: CDR1 MNHEY, CDR2 SMNVEV (reference sequence). CDR3 loop: CASSFTLAAASGETQYF.

The chain uses TRBV12-3 or TRBV12-4 and TRBJ1-4. The CDR3 consists of 14 residues. CDR3 amino acids: CASSFGLMPGKLFF.